Shown below are 22 T cell receptor beta chains from a single sample sequenced in a study of T cells in Graves' hyperthyroidism and ophthalmopathy. Regions amplified from RNA transcripts were the TCR beta CDR3 regions. TCR CDR3 regions were first amplified by RT-PCR with HTBI primers. In TCRdb, the multiplex PCR reads were re-called with MiXCR into one record per CDR3 protein. The table includes hundreds of thousands of distinct CDR3 sequences, roughly 14% detected once. Source material: blood. These receptors originate from a woman between 35 and 50 years old with Graves' ophthalmopathy.

This clonotype has a count of ten or more. The chain combines TRBV12-3 or TRBV12-4 with TRBJ2-2, with unresolved D. This CDR3 is built from 13 residues. V was cut by 8 bases and J by 0 bases, with 7 bases left in between. DNA for the CDR3: TGTGCCAGCCAGAGAACGAACACCGGGGAGCTGTTTTTT. Residues: CASQRTNTGELFF.

This clonotype was detected ten times or more. The rearrangement links TRBV7-9 to TRBJ2-5; 15 nucleotides align to TRBD2. CDR3 length: 16 amino acids. Unmatched junction bases numbered 5, after V lost 4 bases and J lost 5 bases. The germline V gene has CDR1 SEHNR and CDR2 FQNEAQ (reference sequence). The CDR3, as DNA: TGTGCCAGCAGCTCATTTGGACTAGCGGGAGGGGAGACCCAGTACTTC. It is translated as CASSSFGLAGGETQYF.

This clonotype was counted at least ten times. This chain links TRBV7-9 with TRBJ1-1, with D unresolved. Germline V gene data show CDR1 as SEHNR and CDR2 as FQNEAQ (reference sequence). This CDR3 spans 15 amino acids. The V end lost 5 bases, the J end lost 0 bases, and 13 bases lay between the germline ends. The CDR3: CASSPTIKVNTEAFF. The CDR3 DNA reads TGTGCCAGCAGCCCAACGATTAAGGTGAACACTGAAGCTTTCTTT.

This clonotype was seen repeatedly, ten times or more. The V call is TRBV5-1, the J call TRBJ2-2; D is perhaps TRBD1 or TRBD2 (6 bases each). V lost 1 base and J 3 bases, leaving 10 bases between the germline ends. The CDR3 is made up of 15 amino acids. The germline gives CDR1 SGHRS, CDR2 YFSETQ. The chain's CDR3 is CASSLTGGDTGELFF. CDR3 coding DNA: TGCGCCAGCAGCTTGACCGGGGGCGACACCGGGGAGCTGTTTTTT.

This clonotype showed up many times. The V and J genes are TRBV28 and TRBJ2-7; weak D call: TRBD2 (5 bases). CDR3 size: 14 residues. Between the trimmed V and J ends, which lost 5 bases and 2 bases, there was a span of 13 bases. The germline V gene encodes CDR1 MDHEN and CDR2 SYDVKM. For the CDR3, the DNA is TGTGCCAGCAGTATGTTCTCCGGGACCTACGAGCAGTACTTC. Protein product: CASSMFSGTYEQYF.

Ten or more counts support this clonotype. The V call is TRBV18, the J call TRBJ2-7, with 8 positions matching TRBD2. V trimming: 3 bases; J trimming: 6 bases; junction bases outside the gene matches: 13. The length of the CDR3 is 16 residues. Germline CDR1 is KGHSH and CDR2 is LQKENI. The CDR3 sequence: CASSPQGPGLGSEQYF. The CDR3, as DNA: TGTGCCAGCTCACCTCAGGGACCGGGACTAGGATCCGAGCAGTACTTC.

This clonotype was seen at least ten times. The chain links TRBV10-3 to TRBJ1-3; the match to TRBD1 covers 9 bases. From germline, CDR1 is ENHRY and CDR2 SYGVKD. This CDR3 is built from 16 residues. V lost 8 bases, J lost 1 base, and 9 bases stayed unmatched. The CDR3 DNA follows: TGTGCCATCGGGACAGGGAGTAGTTTTTCTGGAAACACCATATATTTT. Residues: CAIGTGSSFSGNTIYF.

The rearrangement joins TRBV28 to TRBJ2-5; D not certain. V lost 4 bases and J 4 bases, leaving 10 bases between the germline ends. Germline V gene lookup returns CDR1 MDHEN and CDR2 SYDVKM. The CDR3 runs 13 residues. CDR3 sequence (DNA): TGTGCCAGCAGTTGGTTCAGAGCAGAGACCCAGTACTTC. Translated: CASSWFRAETQYF.

V is TRBV6-2 or TRBV6-3 and J is TRBJ2-7; 14 bases are shared with TRBD2. The CDR3 sequence is 15 residues long. The J segment lost 3 bases and the V segment lost 7 bases, leaving 5 bases of the junction unmatched. CDR1 and CDR2 (germline): MNHEY, SVGEGT. CDR3: CASTGLAGGLYEQYF. DNA of the CDR3: TGTGCCAGCACCGGACTAGCGGGAGGACTCTACGAGCAGTACTTC.

This clonotype appeared many times. The CDR3 loop reads CASSYSSQGDTEAFF. The CDR3 DNA reads as TGTGCCAGCAGTTACTCGTCACAGGGCGACACTGAAGCTTTCTTT. The V call is TRBV6-5, the J call TRBJ1-1, with D perhaps matching TRBD1 (6 bases). The germline gives CDR1 MNHEY, CDR2 SVGAGI. V lost 0 bases to trimming and J lost 3 bases, with 11 bases between them. There are 15 residues in the CDR3.

There are many counts of this clonotype. J is TRBJ1-5 and V is TRBV30; possibly TRBD1 for D (5 bases). Germline V lookup: CDR1 GTSNPN, CDR2 SVGIG (reference sequence). The CDR3 has 15 residues. Trimming shortened V by 2 bases and J by 4 bases, and 15 bases separated the two germline ends. CDR3 sequence reads: CAWSPWGGINQPQHF. CDR3 nucleotide sequence: TGTGCCTGGAGTCCATGGGGCGGAATTAATCAGCCCCAGCATTTT.

Ten or more counts support this clonotype. The V and J genes are TRBV20-1 and TRBJ1-1, with TRBD1 matching 8 bases. The germline CDR1 and CDR2 sequences are DFQATT and SNEGSKA (reference sequence). J lost 6 bases, V lost 5 bases, and 8 bases had no gene match. This CDR3 spans 13 amino acids. The CDR3 region is CSALQGGIAEAFF. CDR3 DNA sequence: TGCAGTGCTCTACAGGGGGGAATAGCTGAAGCTTTCTTT.

This clonotype was seen at least ten times. The chain uses TRBV6-5 and TRBJ2-5, with 11 bases lining up with TRBD1. This CDR3 is 16 amino acids long. The V gene's germline CDR1 is MNHEY and CDR2 SVGAGI. The V and J ends lost 1 base and 4 bases, in that order; junction bases with no gene match: 5. In DNA, the CDR3 is TGTGCCAGCAGTTACTACTCGGGACAGGGGGGAGAGACCCAGTACTTC. It is translated as CASSYYSGQGGETQYF.

In this sample, this clonotype turned up a few times. The genes are TRBV6-2 or TRBV6-3 and TRBJ2-7, with 10 bases aligning to TRBD2. The CDR3 has 16 residues. The germline CDR1 and CDR2 sequences are MNHEY and SVGEGT. V dropped 4 bases and J dropped 4; count of bases not matched to a gene: 10. CDR3 residues: CASSSDGLAARYEQYF. In DNA, the CDR3 is TGTGCCAGCAGTTCCGATGGACTAGCGGCTCGTTACGAGCAGTACTTC.

This clonotype occurred many times. The CDR3 nucleotides are TGTGCCAGCGCGACAGGGCGGACTAACTATGGCTACACCTTC. Its protein is CASATGRTNYGYTF. The chain has TRBV27 and TRBJ1-2, with 7 bases lining up with TRBD1. The germline V gene encodes CDR1 MNHEY and CDR2 SMNVEV (reference sequence). The CDR3 is 14 residues long. J gave up 0 bases and V 8 bases, and 6 bases lay outside the gene matches.

The sample holds a few counts of this clonotype. This chain joins TRBV30 and TRBJ2-7; D not certain. V gave up 4 bases and J gave up 3 bases, with 7 bases separating them. This CDR3 spans 11 amino acids. Per germline, CDR1 GTSNPN and CDR2 SVGIG (reference sequence). The CDR3 loop reads CAWNSNYEQYF. In DNA form, the CDR3 reads TGTGCCTGGAACTCTAACTACGAGCAGTACTTC.

This clonotype was detected ten times or more. The chain carries TRBV4-2 and TRBJ2-7, with D possibly matching TRBD2 (5 bases). This CDR3 contains 16 residues. Trimming took off 4 bases at V and 7 bases at J, with 23 bases between the two ends. CDR1 is LGHNA and CDR2 is YNFKEQ in the germline V gene. CDR3 sequence: CASSPDAAGQQGEQYF. The CDR3 bases are TGTGCCAGCAGCCCGGATGCTGCGGGCCAGCAAGGGGAGCAGTACTTC.

Comment on this clonotype: A much bigger clone sits one base away, suggesting this may be a read error. The J gene is TRBJ2-7, the V gene TRBV2; possibly TRBD2 for D (5 bases). The CDR3 extends over 12 amino acids. V lost 4 bases, J lost 6 bases, and 10 bases lay in between. Germline values: CDR1 SNHLY, CDR2 FYNNEI. This CDR3 is CASSGSEGEQYF. The CDR3 DNA sequence: TGTGCCAGCAGTGGGAGTGAGGGCGAGCAGTACTTC.

This clonotype was counted at least ten times. The chain is built from TRBV28 and TRBJ2-7; no firm D call. In germline, CDR1 is MDHEN, CDR2 SYDVKM. The CDR3 has 17 residues. Trimming removed 6 bases at V and 2 bases at J, with 23 bases between. The CDR3 loop is CASSSSGMAAATYEQYF. CDR3 bases: TGTGCCAGCAGCTCCTCCGGAATGGCAGCCGCTACCTACGAGCAGTACTTC.

The table lists this clonotype with many counts. This chain links TRBV11-3 with TRBJ1-6, with 8 bases aligning to TRBD1. This CDR3 is 15 amino acids long. CDR1 and CDR2 from the germline V gene are SGHNT and YENEEA. V gave up 5 bases and J gave up 7 bases; unmatched junction bases: 7. CDR3 loop: CASSVGTGRNSPLHF. For the CDR3, the DNA is TGTGCCAGCAGCGTCGGGACAGGCCGGAATTCACCCCTCCACTTT.

In this sample, this clonotype turned up many times. The chain employs TRBV12-3 or TRBV12-4 and TRBJ2-6; the D gene could be TRBD1 or TRBD2 (6 bases each). Trimming cost V 6 bases and J 0 bases, with 9 bases left between them. This CDR3 is 15 amino acids long. CDR3 protein: CASREGGSGANVLTF. The DNA of the CDR3 is TGTGCCAGCAGGGAGGGGGGCTCTGGGGCCAACGTCCTGACTTTC.

The table lists this clonotype with many counts. The gene calls are TRBV6-2 or TRBV6-3 and TRBJ2-5; D not certain. Trimming removed 5 bases from V and 4 bases from J, with 5 bases in between. The CDR3 is 11 amino acids. Germline assignment: CDR1 MNHEY and CDR2 SVGEGT. The CDR3 nucleotides are TGTGCCAGCAGTCATATAGAGACCCAGTACTTC. It codes for CASSHIETQYF.